This paragraph reports one TCR beta chain. Between the trimmed V and J ends, which lost 2 bases and 0 bases, there was a span of 19 bases. The germline V gene has CDR1 KGHSH and CDR2 LQKENI. The CDR3 sequence is 18 residues long. Time point defined: longitudinal time-point 1 (baseline). The sample is drawn from a study of neurological immune-mediated disorders. TCRdb called the 5' RACE reads again in MiXCR, with one record for every CDR3 protein. The data show some 60,000 distinct CDR3 sequences, about 10% seen once. The sample was PBMCs. This sequence was found in a male donor with HTLV-1-associated myelopathy (HAM/TSP). The chain combines TRBV18 with TRBJ1-2, with D possibly TRBD1 on 5 matching bases. The CDR3 sequence is CASSPYGGGTLANYGYTF. In DNA, the CDR3 is TGTGCCAGCTCACCATACGGTGGAGGGACCCTTGCTAACTATGGCTACACCTTC.